The sample holds many counts of the clone carrying this TCR beta chain. There were no patients who had received any treatment before thyroid surgery. This entry is derived from a study of metastatic and nonmetastatic thyroid tumors. This CDR3 comprises 13 residues. V was cut by 8 bases and J by 3 bases, with 14 bases left in between. Germline-derived CDR1 and CDR2 are SNHLY and FYNNEI. TCRdb redid the clone calls on the PCR reads using MiXCR. The table shows tens of thousands of clones, with under 4.5% occurring only once. This chain connects TRBV2 to TRBJ2-7; D might be TRBD2 (6 bases). The TCR comes from a female donor with papillary thyroid cancer or a benign thyroid nodule (not recorded which). Some clones in this sample may be carry-over from other donors' samples. Sequencing was performed on blood. The CDR3 sequence is CASETRSGYEQYF. CDR3 DNA: TGTGCCAGCGAGACTAGGAGTGGCTACGAGCAGTACTTC.